Reported below is one T cell receptor beta chain. One junction end does not reproduce the germline sequence, and a read error may be involved. These data belong to a study of blood T cell repertoires in COVID-19. Study overall: Samples came from the United States, Italy and Spain, spanning acute and convalescent COVID-19.

This CDR3 has 14 amino acids. CDR1 LNHDA and CDR2 SQIVND come from the germline V gene (reference sequence). As processed by the authors: From reference gene primer amplification, estimates of nucleated cell counts were derived. The data were produced by immunoSEQ multiplex PCR, yet TCRdb's version contains in-frame clones alone and is incomplete. That table furnishes V, J and clone size, whereas the DNA furnished D and trimming. In the table there are 390,000 or so clones, approximately 87% of which are singletons. The sequenced sample consisted of peripheral blood. V is TRBV19 and J is TRBJ2-2, with D unclear. The receptor's source is a woman in her 30s with COVID-19, enrolled during active disease. CDR3 DNA: TGTGCCAGTAGCATAGACACAATCACCGGGGAGCTGTTTTTT. It encodes CASSIDTITGELFF.